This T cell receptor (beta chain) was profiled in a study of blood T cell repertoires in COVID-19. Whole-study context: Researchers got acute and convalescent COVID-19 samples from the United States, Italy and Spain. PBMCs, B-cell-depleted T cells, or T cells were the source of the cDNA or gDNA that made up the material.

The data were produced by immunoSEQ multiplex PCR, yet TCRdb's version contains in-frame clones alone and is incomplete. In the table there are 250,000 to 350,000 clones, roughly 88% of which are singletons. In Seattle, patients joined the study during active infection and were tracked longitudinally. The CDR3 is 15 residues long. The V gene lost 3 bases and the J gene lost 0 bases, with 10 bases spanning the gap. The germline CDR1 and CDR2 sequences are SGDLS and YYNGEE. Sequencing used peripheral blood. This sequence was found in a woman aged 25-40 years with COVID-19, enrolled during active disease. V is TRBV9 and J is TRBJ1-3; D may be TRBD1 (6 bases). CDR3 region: CASSADRSSGNTIYF. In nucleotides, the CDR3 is TGTGCCAGCAGCGCCGACAGGAGCTCTGGAAACACCATATATTTT.